Below are 27 T cell receptor beta chains sequenced from a single sample in a study of response to subunit inactivated influenza vaccine (dated by TCRdb to the late 2010s). Library preparation was by RT-PCR. Sequencing was performed on an Illumina HiSeq 2500. Using fastp at Q25 and MiXCR, TCRdb reprocessed the public reads and kept productive beta chains. One record per CDR3 amino acid sequence lists the most common genes and DNA. The sample includes 400,000 to 650,000 distinct CDR3 sequences, with 6% to 9% observed a single time. Jointly, the top ten make up around 14% of the sample. Sequencing was performed on PBMCs from blood, taken roughly 24 months after vaccination. Every receptor here comes from a man aged 45 to 70 who received an inactivated influenza vaccine. Donor details come from another sample of the same person, matched by shared clones.

V gene TRBV10-1 combines with J gene TRBJ2-7, with no clear D. With 4 bases removed from V and 0 bases from J, the gap between germline ends came to 4 bases. Germline V lookup: CDR1 WNHNN, CDR2 SYGVQD (reference sequence). There are 12 residues in the CDR3. CDR3 nucleotide sequence: TGCGCCAGCAGTGTGGACTCCTACGAGCAGTACTTC. Encoded protein: CASSVDSYEQYF.

This clonotype was seen a handful of times. This CDR3 is CASSPIGRRGGTGELFF. As DNA, the CDR3 is TGTGCCAGCAGTCCAATAGGTCGCAGGGGGGGCACCGGGGAGCTGTTTTTT. The chain joins TRBV6-1 to TRBJ2-2; TRBD1 or TRBD2 may be the D gene (7 bases each). Trimming took off 5 bases at V and 4 bases at J, with 20 bases between the two ends. This CDR3 comprises 17 residues. Germline CDR1 MNHNS, CDR2 SASEGT.

This clonotype has only a few counts. The chain uses TRBV5-1 and TRBJ2-7; tentatively, D is TRBD2 (5 bases). The ends were cut back, 2 bases at V and 4 bases at J, with 10 bases in the middle. CDR3 length: 13 residues. Germline V gene data show CDR1 as SGHRS and CDR2 as YFSETQ. CDR3 loop: CASSFATMYEQYF. In nucleotides, the CDR3 is TGCGCCAGCAGCTTCGCGACTATGTACGAGCAGTACTTC.

This clonotype was observed a handful of times. The chain is built from TRBV4-2 and TRBJ2-5, with TRBD2 matching over 10 bases. J lost 5 bases, V lost 3 bases, and 6 bases had no gene match. The CDR3 sequence is 15 residues long. The V gene's germline CDR1 is LGHNA and CDR2 YNFKEQ. CDR3 bases: TGTGCCAGCAGCCAGAATCCTAGCGGGAGTGAGACCCAGTACTTC. Protein product: CASSQNPSGSETQYF.

This clonotype was seen a few times. The CDR3 spells CATSSTVGVSNTEAFF. The CDR3 DNA reads TGTGCCACCAGCTCCACAGTGGGGGTCTCAAACACTGAAGCTTTCTTT. The rearrangement joins TRBV15 to TRBJ1-1; D might be TRBD1 (5 bases). The CDR3 is 16 amino acids. V was pared by 5 bases and J by 2 bases, with 18 bases between. Germline values: CDR1 LNHNV, CDR2 YYDKDF (reference sequence).

The V and J genes are TRBV20-1 and TRBJ1-2; weak D call: TRBD1 (6 bases). Trimming left V 7 bases short and J 3 bases short, with 12 bases between. This CDR3 contains 12 residues. CDR1 is DFQATT and CDR2 is SNEGSKA in the germline V gene (reference sequence). The CDR3 spells CSEKRGDYGYTF. Here the CDR3 DNA reads TGCAGTGAAAAGAGGGGGGACTATGGCTACACCTTC.

This clonotype was counted a few times. The chain has TRBV7-3 and TRBJ2-3; TRBD2 aligns across 14 bases. This CDR3 is built from 18 residues. Looked up from germline, CDR1 is SGHTA and CDR2 is FQGTGA. V shed 6 bases, J shed 5 bases, and the junction held 13 bases outside the gene matches. Here the CDR3 DNA reads TGTGCCAGCAGTTTACGGACTAGCGGGGGGACGCCACAAGATACGCAGTATTTT. This sequence encodes CASSLRTSGGTPQDTQYF.

V is TRBV20-1 and J is TRBJ2-7, with TRBD1 identical over 8 bases. Germline CDR1 and CDR2: DFQATT and SNEGSKA (reference sequence). This CDR3 spans 14 amino acids. The trim removed 3 bases at V and 4 bases at J, leaving 8 bases unmatched. The DNA of the CDR3 is TGCAGTGCTAGTGATGGGACAGGCTTTTACGAGCAGTACTTC. The encoded protein is CSASDGTGFYEQYF.

The rearrangement uses TRBV19 and TRBJ1-5, with D uncertain. Germline-derived CDR1 and CDR2 are LNHDA and SQIVND (reference sequence). The length of the CDR3 is 15 residues. Trimming shortened V by 2 bases and J by 1 base, and 9 bases separated the two germline ends. This CDR3 reads CASSIPGMSNQPQHF. CDR3 nucleotide sequence: TGTGCCAGTAGTATACCCGGAATGAGCAATCAGCCCCAGCATTTT.

The rearrangement joins TRBV12-3 or TRBV12-4 to TRBJ2-3; 7 bases fit TRBD1. Trimming took 7 bases from V and 2 from J; bases not matched to a gene: 9. This CDR3 has 15 residues. In nucleotides, the CDR3 is TGTGCCAGCAAGCTTCCGGGACAGCTCACAGATACGCAGTATTTT. Protein sequence: CASKLPGQLTDTQYF.

V usage is TRBV7-2 and J usage is TRBJ1-4; D is uncertain. CDR3 size: 15 residues. The V end was cut by 1 base, the J end by 4 bases, with 10 bases between. Germline lookup yields CDR1 SGHTA and CDR2 FQGNSA. This CDR3 is CASSLGWQSNEKLFF. The DNA of the CDR3 is TGTGCCAGCAGCTTAGGTTGGCAGAGTAATGAAAAACTGTTTTTT.

This clonotype was counted a few times. CDR3 residues: CASTTSLTVNQPQHF. DNA for the CDR3: TGTGCCAGCACTACGTCCTTGACGGTTAATCAGCCCCAGCATTTT. V and J are TRBV6-1 and TRBJ1-5; D unclear. CDR1 and CDR2 (germline): MNHNS, SASEGT. V was trimmed by 7 bases and J by 4 bases, leaving 17 bases between them. CDR3 length: 15 residues.

This clonotype occurred many times. The rearrangement links TRBV12-3 or TRBV12-4 to TRBJ2-2; 7 bases line up with TRBD1. This CDR3 contains 15 residues. Trimming removed 7 bases from V and 3 bases from J; junction bases left unmatched: 8. CDR3 protein: CASTQGVADTGELFF. Here the CDR3 DNA reads TGTGCCAGCACTCAGGGGGTTGCGGACACCGGGGAGCTGTTTTTT.

Comment on this clonotype: One end of the junction fails to match germline, which may point to a read error. The rearrangement links TRBV7-2 to TRBJ2-1; a possible D gene is TRBD2 (5 bases). The CDR3 runs 16 residues. Germline CDR1 reads SGHTA; CDR2 reads FQGNSA. The CDR3 DNA reads TGTGCCTGCAGCTCCAGAGGACGGGGTTCCTACAATGAGCAGTTCTTC. It codes for CACSSRGRGSYNEQFF. The whole variable domain, filled in from reference TRBV7-2 and TRBJ2-1, reads GAGVSQSPSNKVTEKGKDVELRCDPISGHTALYWYRQSLGQGLEFLIYFQGNSAPDKSGLPSDRFSAERTGGSVSTLTIQRTQQEDSAVYLCACSSRGRGSYNEQFFGPGTRLTVL.

The table lists this clonotype with a few counts. V usage is TRBV11-2 and J usage is TRBJ1-5, with unresolved D. The germline V and J ends were trimmed by 6 bases and 5 bases, with 17 bases remaining between them. The V gene's germline CDR1 is SGHAT and CDR2 FQNNGV. The CDR3 has 15 amino acids. The CDR3 coding sequence is TGTGCCAGCAGTTCCAATTTGGGGAGGGATCAGCCCCAGCATTTT. Translated, it gives CASSSNLGRDQPQHF.

This clonotype was counted between two and nine times. The chain recombines TRBV7-2 with TRBJ2-2, with no clear D. CDR1 is SGHTA, CDR2 FQGNSA, per germline. CDR3 size: 15 residues. The ends were cut back, 5 bases at V and 1 base at J, with 11 bases in the middle. CDR3 sequence (DNA): TGTGCCAGCAGCATCGGGCACCTGAACACCGGGGAGCTGTTTTTT. This sequence encodes CASSIGHLNTGELFF.

V usage is TRBV27 and J usage is TRBJ2-7; D not resolved. In germline, CDR1 is MNHEY, CDR2 SMNVEV (reference sequence). Trimming shortened V by 6 bases and J by 6 bases, and 24 bases separated the two germline ends. The length of the CDR3 is 16 residues. CDR3 sequence: CASRKTGPPVTGEQYF. The CDR3 region has the DNA TGTGCCAGCAGAAAAACCGGCCCGCCAGTGACGGGCGAGCAGTACTTC.

The chain combines TRBV6-2 or TRBV6-3 with TRBJ2-7, with D uncertain. This CDR3 is 14 amino acids long. Germline CDR1 and CDR2: MNHEY and SVGEGT. The V end lost 2 bases, the J end lost 1 base, and 9 bases lay between the germline ends. CDR3 sequence (DNA): TGTGCCAGCAGTTACGGGCCGCCGTCCTACGAGCAGTACTTC. It specifies CASSYGPPSYEQYF.

This clonotype occurred a few times. V is TRBV11-2 and J is TRBJ2-3; 8 bases map to TRBD1. The CDR3 totals 15 residues. Germline V gene data show CDR1 as SGHAT and CDR2 as FQNNGV. With V trimmed by 1 base and J by 5 bases, 5 bases remained unmatched. In DNA, the CDR3 is TGTGCCAGCAGCTTAGCCTTGACAGGGGAAGATACGCAGTATTTT. This codes for CASSLALTGEDTQYF.

This chain uses TRBV7-2 with TRBJ2-5, with D possibly being TRBD1 (6 bases). Germline CDR1 SGHTA, CDR2 FQGNSA. The CDR3 consists of 15 residues. V shed 5 bases and J shed 1 base, with 14 bases lying between them. CDR3 sequence: CASSAIDRTQETQYF. The CDR3 nucleotides read TGTGCCAGCAGCGCCATAGACAGGACCCAAGAGACCCAGTACTTC.

The table lists this clonotype with a few counts. V is TRBV20-1 and J is TRBJ2-1; TRBD2 matches at 7 bases. Germline V gives CDR1 DFQATT, CDR2 SNEGSKA (reference sequence). There are 15 residues in the CDR3. V lost 4 bases and J lost 0; bases outside the gene matches: 6. CDR3 loop: CSANPLADSYNEQFF. CDR3 coding DNA: TGCAGTGCTAACCCTCTAGCGGACTCCTACAATGAGCAGTTCTTC.

Ten or more counts support this clonotype. The rearrangement links TRBV5-5 to TRBJ1-1; maybe TRBD1 (6 bases). Germline assignment: CDR1 SGHKS and CDR2 YYEKEE (reference sequence). This CDR3 has 12 amino acids. Trimming left V 3 bases short and J 9 bases short, with 12 bases between. The CDR3 DNA is TGTGCCAGCAGCTCGGACAGCCTTCAAGCTTTCTTT. Amino acids: CASSSDSLQAFF.

This clonotype was seen a handful of times. The CDR3 here is CASSPEREAYNEQFF. CDR3 in DNA: TGTGCCAGCTCACCGGAGCGGGAGGCCTACAATGAGCAGTTCTTC. The chain carries TRBV18 and TRBJ2-1; TRBD2 matches 9 bases. CDR1 is KGHSH, CDR2 LQKENI, per germline. Losses at the gene ends were 3 bases for V and 2 bases for J; bases not matched to a gene: 2. The CDR3 length is 15 residues.

In its sample, this clonotype was seen many times. This chain joins TRBV6-5 and TRBJ2-1; TRBD2 matches at 13 bases. The trim removed 2 bases at V and 4 bases at J, leaving 5 bases unmatched. Germline V CDR1 and CDR2: MNHEY, SVGAGI. This CDR3 is 17 amino acids long. CDR3 sequence (DNA): TGTGCCAGCAGTTACGCCGGACTAGCGGGGGTGTACAATGAGCAGTTCTTC. Its translation is CASSYAGLAGVYNEQFF.

The V and J genes are TRBV6-1 and TRBJ1-1; D unclear. The CDR3 totals 14 residues. CDR1 is MNHNS and CDR2 is SASEGT in the germline V gene. Trimming stripped 2 bases from V and 3 bases from J, with 10 bases between. CDR3 in amino acids: CASSEYSGDTEAFF. CDR3 nucleotide sequence: TGTGCCAGCAGTGAATACAGTGGGGACACTGAAGCTTTCTTT.

This clonotype has only a few counts. This chain's CDR3 is CASSRDSRQQFF. DNA for the CDR3: TGTGCCAGCAGCAGGGACTCGCGGCAACAGTTCTTC. The J gene is TRBJ2-1, the V gene TRBV5-6; a possible D gene is TRBD2 (6 bases). The CDR3 runs to 12 residues. From germline, CDR1 is SGHDT and CDR2 YYEEEE. Between the trimmed V and J ends, which lost 4 bases and 13 bases, there was a span of 15 bases.

The chain is built from TRBV29-1 and TRBJ2-5; the match to TRBD1 covers 7 bases. This CDR3 spans 13 amino acids. The germline V gene encodes CDR1 SQVTM and CDR2 ANQGSEA. V shed 4 bases, J shed 5 bases, and the junction held 7 bases outside the gene matches. The CDR3 bases are TGCAGCGTTGGAGGGGGCTACGGGGAGACCCAGTACTTC. It is translated as CSVGGGYGETQYF.